These T cell receptor beta chains were read from a single sample in a study of a mutant IDH1 vaccine in newly diagnosed glioma. Their antigen targets remain unknown. Assay used: immunoSEQ multiplex PCR; TCRdb lists only in-frame clones, some missing. The sample lists some 40,000 clones, roughly 71% seen once, with about 9% in the top ten. This specimen consisted of PBMCs, obtained from a glioma patient whose treatment included an IDH1 peptide vaccine. The receptors stem from a man in his forties with glioma. The CDR3 runs from the conserved cysteine through the conserved F or W. A D gene is named only where the DNA matches it firmly. Expanded clones get a size class; other rows say once, few or many, or leave the size out.

j_call	v_call	d_call	clone_size	cdr3_nt	cdr3_aa
TRBJ2-1	TRBV19	.	medium-sized	TGTGCCAGTAGTATCAGGGTCTGGGGTGAGCAGTTCTTC	CASSIRVWGEQFF
TRBJ2-1	TRBV19	TRBD2	.	TGTGCCAGTAGTGTCCCGGCGGGAGTAGGAAATGAGCAGTTCTTC	CASSVPAGVGNEQFF
TRBJ1-1	TRBV29-1	.	.	TGCAGCGCCCGAAGGGAGACTGAAGCTTTCTTT	CSARRETEAFF
TRBJ1-1	TRBV4-3	.	.	TGCGCCAGCAGCCGGGTCTTGACAGGGAACACTGAAGCTTTCTTT	CASSRVLTGNTEAFF
TRBJ2-7	TRBV6-5	.	.	TGTGCCAGCAGTTACAGTAATGGTGGCGGGGGCGAGGAGTACTTC	CASSYSNGGGGEEYF
TRBJ2-3	TRBV28	TRBD1	few	TGTGCCAGCAGTTTGAGGGACAGTAGCACAGATACGCAGTATTTT	CASSLRDSSTDTQYF
TRBJ2-5	TRBV5-1	.	.	TGCGCCAGCAGCGATACAACAAAAGAGACCCAGTACTTC	CASSDTTKETQYF
TRBJ2-1	TRBV6-5	.	.	TGTGCCAGCAGCCCCCGGAACAATGAGCAGTTCTTC	CASSPRNNEQFF
TRBJ2-3	TRBV6-1	.	.	TGTGCCAGCAGTCAGGGGACTGAGGTATATACGCAGTATTTT	CASSQGTEVYTQYF
TRBJ2-1	TRBV10-1	.	.	TGCGCCAGCAGTGACGCTAGATACAATGAGCAGTTCTTC	CASSDARYNEQFF
TRBJ2-3	TRBV5-1	.	.	TGCGCCAGCAGCTTGAATAGGGGGACCACAGATACGCAGTATTTT	CASSLNRGTTDTQYF
TRBJ2-3	TRBV25-1	TRBD2	.	TGTGCCAGTAGCCCGACTAGCGGGGAAGATACGCAGTATTTT	CASSPTSGEDTQYF
TRBJ1-4	TRBV2	TRBD1	.	TGTGCCAGCCTCGGACAGGGGATTAATGAAAAACTGTTTTTT	CASLGQGINEKLFF
TRBJ1-4	TRBV4-3	.	.	TGCGCCAGCAGCCAAGATACCAGGTTGAATGAAAAACTGTTTTTT	CASSQDTRLNEKLFF
TRBJ1-6	TRBV30	.	.	TGTGCCTGGAGTGAGCTGAGCTCCTATAATTCACCCCTCCACTTT	CAWSELSSYNSPLHF
TRBJ1-1	TRBV23-1	.	.	TGCGCCAGCAGTCCCTATGTCCTGGGGGACGGGATGAACACTGAAGCTTTCTTT	CASSPYVLGDGMNTEAFF
TRBJ1-1	TRBV5-5	.	.	TGTGCCAGCAGCTTGGGAAACAGGGATGACACTGAAGCTTTCTTT	CASSLGNRDDTEAFF
TRBJ2-5	TRBV2	.	.	TGTGCCAGCGGTTCAGACCAGGGCGAAGAGACCCAGTACTTC	CASGSDQGEETQYF
TRBJ1-1	TRBV5-1	.	few	TGCGCCAGCAGCTTGGCCGGGGGTGAAGCTTTCTTT	CASSLAGGEAFF
TRBJ2-5	TRBV7-2	TRBD2	.	TGTGCCAGCAGCCCCGAGGGAGGGCGGGACCAGTACTTC	CASSPEGGRDQYF
TRBJ2-1	TRBV6-6	.	.	TGTGCCAGTAACCTGCGTATCTACAATGAGCAGTTCTTC	CASNLRIYNEQFF
TRBJ2-1	TRBV27	TRBD2	.	TGTGCCAGCAGTCCATCCGGGACTAGCGGGAGGGACAATGAGCAGTTCTTC	CASSPSGTSGRDNEQFF
TRBJ1-1	TRBV5-5	.	.	TGTGCCAGCAGCTTATCGGACACTGAAGCTTTCTTT	CASSLSDTEAFF
TRBJ1-1	TRBV5-1	.	.	TGCGCCAGCAGCTTCCGGGACGTTAACACTGAAGCTTTCTTT	CASSFRDVNTEAFF
TRBJ1-1	TRBV7-9	.	few	TGTGCCAGCAGCCCCTGGGGCACTGAAGCTTTCTTT	CASSPWGTEAFF
TRBJ2-3	TRBV6-4	.	medium-sized	TGTGCCAGCAGTGACAGGGGAGACACAGATACGCAGTATTTT	CASSDRGDTDTQYF
TRBJ2-1	TRBV6-5	.	.	TGTGCCAGCGGTAGAGGGGCGGATGAGCAGTTCTTC	CASGRGADEQFF
TRBJ2-1	TRBV18	TRBD2	.	TGTGCCAGCTCCCCAACGTCTAGCGGATACAATGAGCAGTTCTTC	CASSPTSSGYNEQFF
TRBJ2-7	TRBV29-1	TRBD2	.	TGCAGCGTTGGGGAAGCGGGAGTCACCTACGAGCAGTACTTC	CSVGEAGVTYEQYF
TRBJ1-3	TRBV5-4	.	.	TGTGCCAGCAGCTTGGGCGGGTATGAAAACACCATATATTTT	CASSLGGYENTIYF
TRBJ2-1	TRBV14	TRBD2	.	TGTGCCAGCAGCCAAGATCGGCTAGCGGGAGGCCTGAGCTCCTACAATGAGCAGTTCTTC	CASSQDRLAGGLSSYNEQFF